This entry lists 32 T cell receptor beta chains sequenced from one sample in a study of T cells after posttransplantation cyclophosphamide. The table came from immunoSEQ multiplex PCR; TCRdb's copy has only in-frame clones and leaves some out. Recorded here are 25,000 to 35,000 clones, none singletons. What was sequenced was PBMCs. All receptors come from a woman aged 30 to 39 in good health and a related stem cell transplant donor.

There are a few counts of this clone. The genes are TRBV24-1 and TRBJ1-5; D call uncertain. The CDR3 is 14 residues long. With 3 bases removed from V and 1 base from J, the gap between germline ends came to 6 bases. CDR1 and CDR2 (germline): KGHDR, SFDVKD. The CDR3 DNA reads TGTGCCACCAGTGATCCCTTGAGCAATCAGCCCCAGCATTTT. This translates into CATSDPLSNQPQHF.

This clone was seen at least ten times. V is TRBV9 and J is TRBJ2-5; 13 bases match TRBD2. This CDR3 is built from 18 residues. V trimming: 3 bases; J trimming: 2 bases; junction bases outside the gene matches: 10. The germline V gene encodes CDR1 SGDLS and CDR2 YYNGEE. CDR3 coding DNA: TGTGCCAGCAGCGCCGACGGATGGACTAGCGGGGGACAAGAGACCCAGTACTTC. Residues: CASSADGWTSGGQETQYF.

This clone was seen repeatedly, ten times or more. The gene calls are TRBV19 and TRBJ1-5; TRBD1 is a possible D gene (5 bases). CDR1 and CDR2 (germline): LNHDA, SQIVND (reference sequence). V was pared by 3 bases and J by 10 bases, with 13 bases between. The CDR3 is 13 amino acids. CDR3 loop: CASSIGGIKPQHF. The CDR3 DNA sequence: TGTGCCAGTAGTATCGGGGGTATCAAACCCCAGCATTTT.

This clone was counted ten times or more. The chain uses TRBV6-2 or TRBV6-3 and TRBJ1-1, with D unresolved. The CDR3 contains 14 residues. V was trimmed by 6 bases and J by 1 base, leaving 12 bases between them. Germline V CDR1 and CDR2: MNHEY, SVGEGT. CDR3 DNA sequence: TGTGCCAGCAGCCTCCGCGGAGGGAACACTGAAGCTTTCTTT. Its protein is CASSLRGGNTEAFF.

This clone was counted many times. V gene TRBV7-2 combines with J gene TRBJ1-5; 9 bases match TRBD1. The CDR3 spans 14 residues. Trimming removed 5 bases from V and 5 bases from J; junction bases left unmatched: 4. Germline lookup yields CDR1 SGHTA and CDR2 FQGNSA. CDR3 in amino acids: CASSQQGADQPQHF. The CDR3 region has the DNA TGTGCCAGCAGCCAACAGGGGGCGGATCAGCCCCAGCATTTT.

This clone was seen at least ten times. The CDR3 coding sequence is TGTGCCAGCAACGTGGGACAACGTGAAGCTTTCTTT. Amino acids: CASNVGQREAFF. The J gene is TRBJ1-1, the V gene TRBV12-3 or TRBV12-4; D perhaps matches TRBD1 (6 bases). V dropped 7 bases and J dropped 7 bases, with 13 bases sitting between them. The length of the CDR3 is 12 residues.

There are many counts of this clone. The rearrangement joins TRBV11-2 to TRBJ1-2; a possible D gene is TRBD1 (5 bases). The CDR3 spans 15 residues. The germline V gene has CDR1 SGHAT and CDR2 FQNNGV. V was clipped by 4 bases and J by 0 bases, with 12 bases between them. CDR3 residues: CASSSLGLSNYGYTF. CDR3 coding DNA: TGTGCCAGCAGCTCCTTGGGACTTTCTAACTATGGCTACACCTTC.

This clone was detected a few times. The chain couples TRBV4-3 to TRBJ2-3; TRBD1 is a possible D gene (6 bases). This CDR3 has 15 residues. V shed 0 bases and J shed 6 bases, with 13 bases lying between them. In germline, CDR1 is LGHNA, CDR2 YSLEER. In DNA, the CDR3 is TGCGCCAGCAGCCAAGAGATAACACAGGGCGATACGCAGTATTTT. Its translation: CASSQEITQGDTQYF.

This clone occurred a few times. The V gene is TRBV4-2, the J gene TRBJ2-5, with D unclear. The CDR3 contains 14 residues. Germline CDR1 and CDR2: LGHNA and YNFKEQ. V dropped 0 bases and J dropped 3 bases, with 8 bases sitting between them. The CDR3 reads CASSQDPREETQYF. DNA for the CDR3: TGTGCCAGCAGCCAAGATCCACGCGAAGAGACCCAGTACTTC.

This clone was observed many times. This chain connects TRBV6-6 to TRBJ2-1; 9 bases fit TRBD1. Germline V lookup: CDR1 MNHNY, CDR2 SVGAGI (reference sequence). The CDR3 extends over 16 amino acids. J gave up 7 bases and V 6 bases, and 13 bases lay outside the gene matches. CDR3 sequence reads: CASRGPGQGLGNEQFF. The CDR3 region has the DNA TGTGCCAGCAGGGGACCGGGACAGGGTTTGGGGAATGAGCAGTTCTTC.

The sample holds a few counts of this clone. The CDR3 spells CASSLEAPYSGNTIYF. CDR3 DNA sequence: TGCGCCAGCAGCCTAGAAGCCCCATACTCTGGAAACACCATATATTTT. This sequence joins TRBV5-1 and TRBJ1-3, with no clear D. The CDR3 is 16 residues long. CDR1 is SGHRS and CDR2 is YFSETQ in the germline V gene. Trimming cost V 4 bases and J 0 bases, with 14 bases left between them.

This clone occurred many times. J is TRBJ2-7 and V is TRBV9; TRBD2 matches 13 bases. This CDR3 contains 16 residues. V shed 4 bases, J shed 6 bases, and the junction held 10 bases outside the gene matches. Germline V gene lookup returns CDR1 SGDLS and CDR2 YYNGEE. CDR3 protein: CASSTSGGAAFREQYF. In DNA, the CDR3 is TGTGCCAGCAGCACTAGCGGGGGGGCGGCGTTCCGCGAGCAGTACTTC. Supplemented by reference TRBV9 and TRBJ2-7, the full variable domain reads DSGVTQTPKHLITATGQRVTLRCSPRSGDLSVYWYQQSLDQGLQFLIQYYNGEERAKGNILERFSAQQFPDLHSELNLSSLELGDSALYFCASSTSGGAAFREQYFGPGTRLTVT.

This clone was detected ten times or more. This chain joins TRBV19 and TRBJ1-2; D gene ambiguous. The germline V gene encodes CDR1 LNHDA and CDR2 SQIVND (reference sequence). The CDR3 is made up of 15 amino acids. The V end lost 3 bases, the J end lost 0 bases, and 11 bases lay between the germline ends. In DNA form, the CDR3 reads TGTGCCAGTAGTATCGACGGCGGGCCTAACTATGGCTACACCTTC. This sequence encodes CASSIDGGPNYGYTF. The variable domain in full, with the rest retrieved from reference TRBV19 and TRBJ1-2, is DGGITQSPKYLFRKEGQNVTLSCEQNLNHDAMYWYRQDPGQGLRLIYYSQIVNDFQKGDIAEGYSVSREKKESFPLTVTSAQKNPTAFYLCASSIDGGPNYGYTFGSGTRLTVV.

This clone was detected a few times. This chain uses TRBV18 with TRBJ2-7; TRBD2 matches at 9 bases. Germline-derived CDR1 and CDR2 are KGHSH and LQKENI. The V gene end was trimmed by 2 bases and the J gene end by 2 bases; junction bases not matched to a gene: 7. The CDR3 loop spans 16 amino acids. CDR3: CASSPGASGGTYEQYF. The CDR3 DNA follows: TGTGCCAGCTCACCAGGTGCAAGCGGGGGGACCTACGAGCAGTACTTC.

This chain joins TRBV30 and TRBJ1-5; D is undetermined. V lost 0 bases and J 5 bases, leaving 8 bases between the germline ends. The V gene's germline CDR1 is GTSNPN and CDR2 SVGIG (reference sequence). There are 13 residues in the CDR3. The CDR3 region is CAWSVISDQPQHF. CDR3 nucleotides: TGTGCCTGGAGTGTAATTTCCGATCAGCCCCAGCATTTT. The full variable domain, completed using reference TRBV30 and TRBJ1-5, is SQTIHQWPATLVQPVGSPLSLECTVEGTSNPNLYWYRQAAGRGLQLLFYSVGIGQISSEVPQNLSASRPQDRQFILSSKKLLLSDSGFYLCAWSVISDQPQHFGDGTRLSIL.

This clone has just a few counts. The V gene is TRBV30, the J gene TRBJ2-7; a weak D match, TRBD1 (5 bases). Germline CDR1 reads GTSNPN; CDR2 reads SVGIG (reference sequence). Trimming cost V 5 bases and J 3 bases, with 14 bases left between them. The CDR3 is made up of 13 amino acids. The CDR3 DNA is TGTGCCTGGGACCGACAGCGCCACTACGAGCAGTACTTC. Translated, it gives CAWDRQRHYEQYF.

This clone was seen repeatedly, ten times or more. The V call is TRBV4-1, the J call TRBJ2-6, with a possible D match to TRBD1 (5 bases). The CDR3 contains 19 residues. The germline V and J ends were trimmed by 1 base and 0 bases, with 16 bases remaining between them. Germline CDR1 and CDR2: MGHRA and YSYEKL. Here the CDR3 DNA reads TGCGCCAGCAGCCAAGGGATGACAGAAACCAGCTCTGGGGCCAACGTCCTGACTTTC. Translating gives CASSQGMTETSSGANVLTF.

There are many counts of this clone. This rearrangement joins TRBV10-3 to TRBJ1-1, with 7 bases lining up with TRBD1. V trimming: 6 bases; J trimming: 0 bases; junction bases outside the gene matches: 7. The CDR3 covers 15 residues. The germline V gene encodes CDR1 ENHRY and CDR2 SYGVKD. The CDR3 loop is CAISPGGALNTEAFF. The DNA for the CDR3 is TGTGCCATCAGCCCAGGGGGAGCCTTGAACACTGAAGCTTTCTTT.

The CDR3 DNA follows: TGTGCCTGGAGTCGGGGGTTGCAAGATACGCAGTATTTT. It translates to CAWSRGLQDTQYF. The genes are TRBV30 and TRBJ2-3; D is perhaps TRBD2 (6 bases). This CDR3 contains 13 residues. Trimming took 2 bases from V and 5 from J, leaving 11 bases between them. Germline CDR1 and CDR2: GTSNPN and SVGIG (reference sequence).

The chain employs TRBV11-3 and TRBJ2-2; D may be TRBD1 (7 bases). The germline V gene has CDR1 SGHNT and CDR2 YENEEA. This CDR3 spans 18 amino acids. The V gene lost 0 bases and the J gene lost 0 bases, with 14 bases spanning the gap. The CDR3: CASSLDRGRGANTGELFF. DNA for the CDR3: TGTGCCAGCAGCTTAGATCGAGGCAGGGGGGCGAACACCGGGGAGCTGTTTTTT.

This clone came up many times. The chain combines TRBV5-8 with TRBJ1-5; D unclear. The germline gives CDR1 SGHTS, CDR2 YDEGEE. V lost 0 bases and J lost 5, with 12 bases in between. The CDR3 loop spans 15 amino acids. CDR3 loop: CASSLARGYYQPQHF. The CDR3 DNA reads TGTGCCAGCAGCTTGGCCCGGGGTTATTATCAGCCCCAGCATTTT.

The table lists this clone with many counts. The J gene is TRBJ1-5, the V gene TRBV7-6; 10 nucleotides agree with TRBD1. The CDR3 loop spans 15 amino acids. Germline V lookup: CDR1 SGHVS, CDR2 FNYEAQ. J gave up 4 bases and V 5 bases, and 5 bases lay outside the gene matches. The DNA of the CDR3 is TGTGCCAGCAGCGGCGGGACAGGGGCGAATCAGCCCCAGCATTTT. Residues: CASSGGTGANQPQHF.

This clone occurred many times. The gene calls are TRBV7-3 and TRBJ2-2, with D tentatively TRBD1 (5 bases). The CDR3 has 15 amino acids. Trimming left V 5 bases short and J 2 bases short, with 12 bases between. CDR1 and CDR2 from the germline V gene are SGHTA and FQGTGA. Here the CDR3 reads CASSPTGGNTGELFF. Written as DNA, the CDR3 is TGTGCCAGCAGCCCTACAGGCGGAAACACCGGGGAGCTGTTTTTT.

In its sample, this clone was seen many times. The V call is TRBV5-4, the J call TRBJ2-3, with 7 positions matching TRBD2. CDR1 and CDR2 (germline): SGHNT, YYREEE (reference sequence). J gave up 5 bases and V 4 bases, and 16 bases lay outside the gene matches. CDR3 length equals 17 residues. CDR3: CASSPQPGTIPEDTQYF. The DNA of the CDR3 is TGTGCCAGCAGCCCCCAGCCAGGGACTATCCCCGAAGATACGCAGTATTTT.

The chain has TRBV12-3 or TRBV12-4 and TRBJ2-7; 9 nucleotides match TRBD1. The V segment lost 7 bases and the J segment 6 bases; nucleotides outside the gene matches: 10. CDR3 length: 14 residues. CDR3 amino acids: CASTLGDRVAEQYF. In DNA form, the CDR3 reads TGTGCCAGCACCCTAGGGGACAGGGTGGCCGAGCAGTACTTC.

Many counts were recorded for this clone. This chain links TRBV6-4 with TRBJ2-1; 11 bases agree with TRBD2. This CDR3 is 14 amino acids long. Germline V gene lookup returns CDR1 MRHNA and CDR2 SNTAGT. V trimming: 3 bases; J trimming: 6 bases; junction bases outside the gene matches: 1. The CDR3 DNA reads TGTGCCAGCAGTGAAGGGACTAGCGGCAATGAGCAGTTCTTC. This sequence encodes CASSEGTSGNEQFF.

This clone showed up many times. J is TRBJ1-2 and V is TRBV7-9; D gene unclear. Per the germline V gene, CDR1 is SEHNR and CDR2 is FQNEAQ (reference sequence). Trimming shortened V by 5 bases and J by 2 bases, and 6 bases separated the two germline ends. The CDR3 is 12 amino acids. The CDR3 DNA reads TGTGCCAGCAGCCAACAGAACTATGGCTACACCTTC. Translation gives CASSQQNYGYTF.

At least ten counts were recorded for this clone. The V and J genes are TRBV6-6 and TRBJ2-3, with no clear D. V gave up 2 bases and J gave up 6 bases, with 12 bases separating them. The CDR3 consists of 14 residues. Per germline, CDR1 MNHNY and CDR2 SVGAGI (reference sequence). In DNA, the CDR3 is TGTGCCAGCAGTTACCCCCCACAAGGGGATACGCAGTATTTT. Its protein is CASSYPPQGDTQYF.

This clone was seen many times. The chain is built from TRBV5-1 and TRBJ1-1; 9 bases are a match to TRBD1. This CDR3 comprises 16 residues. Germline-derived CDR1 and CDR2 are SGHRS and YFSETQ. J lost 6 bases, V lost 4 bases, and 13 bases had no gene match. The CDR3 nucleotides read TGCGCCAGCAGCCCCGGGACAGGGCCCCTGGGGGCTGAAGCTTTCTTT. Encoded protein: CASSPGTGPLGAEAFF. Variable domain in full (rest from reference TRBV5-1 and TRBJ1-1): KAGVTQTPRYLIKTRGQQVTLSCSPISGHRSVSWYQQTPGQGLQFLFEYFSETQRNKGNFPGRFSGRQFSNSRSEMNVSTLELGDSALYLCASSPGTGPLGAEAFFGQGTRLTVV.

This clone was counted many times. The V and J genes are TRBV6-6 and TRBJ2-7; D could derive from TRBD1 or TRBD2 (5 bases each). This CDR3 contains 13 residues. Trimming removed 7 bases from V and 10 bases from J, with 20 bases in between. Germline V gene lookup returns CDR1 MNHNY and CDR2 SVGAGI (reference sequence). The CDR3 region has the DNA TGTGCCAGCAACCCAGGGTATGGAGAGGGCCAGTACTTC. Its protein product is CASNPGYGEGQYF.

The table lists this clone with many counts. This chain joins TRBV7-9 and TRBJ2-1; 13 nucleotides line up with TRBD2. V shed 4 bases and J 4 bases; nucleotides not matched to a gene: 13. This CDR3 spans 19 amino acids. CDR1 is SEHNR, CDR2 FQNEAQ, per germline (reference sequence). CDR3 loop: CASSSSPGLAGALYNEQFF. For the CDR3, the DNA is TGTGCCAGCAGCTCTTCTCCTGGACTAGCGGGGGCACTATACAATGAGCAGTTCTTC.

This clone was detected many times. V usage is TRBV13 and J usage is TRBJ2-1, with unresolved D. The CDR3 sequence is 13 residues long. Looked up from germline, CDR1 is PRHDT and CDR2 is FYEKMQ (reference sequence). V was pared by 0 bases and J by 7 bases, with 7 bases between. The chain's CDR3 is CASSLGLRNEQFF. CDR3 nucleotides: TGTGCCAGCAGCTTAGGTTTGAGGAATGAGCAGTTCTTC.